These 7 T cell receptor beta chains were all obtained from the same sample, sequenced in a study of cytomegalovirus exposure and HLA in healthy donors. It was with 60 Vbeta and 13 Jbeta primers that the PCR ran. Sequencing was performed with immunoSEQ multiplex PCR; in TCRdb, only in-frame clones are kept and a portion is missing. Of tens of thousands of clones listed, roughly three quarters were seen once; the top ten hold 14% to 15%. The source material was PBMCs. The source of these receptors is a woman aged 40 to 50 in good health and CMV-seropositive.

This chain joins TRBV5-6 and TRBJ1-1; D is unclear. The V gene lost 4 bases and the J gene lost 1 base, with 8 bases spanning the gap. Germline-derived CDR1 and CDR2 are SGHDT and YYEEEE. The CDR3 has 13 residues. CDR3 amino acids: CASSPGWNTEAFF. CDR3 DNA sequence: TGTGCCAGCAGCCCCGGTTGGAACACTGAAGCTTTCTTT.

This chain uses TRBV10-3 with TRBJ2-1; 7 positions match TRBD1. The CDR3 loop spans 12 amino acids. V shed 6 bases, J shed 8 bases, and the junction held 4 bases outside the gene matches. Germline-derived CDR1 and CDR2 are ENHRY and SYGVKD. CDR3 DNA: TGTGCCATCAGGACAGGGAACGATGAGCAGTTCTTC. Protein sequence: CAIRTGNDEQFF.

Comments on this clone: One end of the junction fails to match germline, which may point to a read error. This chain links TRBV7-9 with TRBJ1-1; no clear D. There are 12 residues in the CDR3. Looked up from germline, CDR1 is SEHNR and CDR2 is FQNEAQ (reference sequence). CDR3 in DNA: TGTTCCAGCAGCTTATATATCACTGAAGCTTTCTTT. Amino acids: CSSSLYITEAFF.

Only a few counts were recorded for this clone. This chain links TRBV10-3 with TRBJ1-1; D is undetermined. V shed 3 bases and J shed 8 bases, with 10 bases lying between them. Per germline, CDR1 ENHRY and CDR2 SYGVKD. The CDR3 totals 12 residues. The CDR3: CAISDGREEAFF. The CDR3 DNA reads as TGTGCCATCAGTGACGGGAGGGAGGAAGCTTTCTTT.

The J gene is TRBJ2-7, the V gene TRBV27, with 7 nucleotides matching TRBD2. Germline V CDR1 and CDR2: MNHEY, SMNVEV (reference sequence). CDR3 length equals 13 residues. The J segment lost 5 bases and the V segment lost 6 bases, leaving 7 bases of the junction unmatched. As DNA, the CDR3 is TGTGCCAGCAGCCCAGCGGGGTACCACGAGCAGTACTTC. This translates into CASSPAGYHEQYF.

The chain joins TRBV27 to TRBJ1-1; TRBD1 matches 7 bases. This CDR3 has 13 amino acids. CDR1 MNHEY and CDR2 SMNVEV come from the germline V gene (reference sequence). V trimming: 2 bases; J trimming: 5 bases; junction bases outside the gene matches: 2. The CDR3 spells CASSLRGPTEAFF. The CDR3 region has the DNA TGTGCCAGCAGTTTAAGGGGGCCGACTGAAGCTTTCTTT.

The chain carries TRBV5-1 and TRBJ2-6; possible D gene TRBD1, 6 bases. Germline V gene data show CDR1 as SGHRS and CDR2 as YFSETQ. This CDR3 comprises 13 residues. Between the trimmed V and J ends, which lost 3 bases and 8 bases, there was a span of 9 bases. This CDR3 is CASSSDSSNVLTF. CDR3 DNA: TGCGCCAGCAGCTCGGACAGCTCCAACGTCCTGACTTTC.